The clone carrying this T cell receptor beta chain has only a few counts. Combining iRepertoire HTBI primers with Arm-PCR of CDR3 regions, the authors built TCR beta libraries. Via MiXCR, TCRdb re-called the multiplex PCR reads, giving one row per CDR3 protein. The repertoire includes about 610,000 distinct CDR3 sequences, roughly a sixth of them detected once, and 9.5% to 15% sits in the top ten. The CDR3 totals 17 residues. CDR1 is MGHRA, CDR2 YSYEKL, per germline. Trimming stripped 3 bases from V and 6 bases from J, with 20 bases between. This entry comes from a study of regulatory T cells in long-lasting Graves disease. Stated time point: newly diagnosed GD, antithyroid drugs for less than 3 months. With RNA extracted from PBMCs as input, the TCR library was made. These data were also filed under a second study, of T cells in Graves' hyperthyroidism and ophthalmopathy.

The specimen was peripheral blood mononuclear cells (PBMCs), collected at new diagnosis, from a patient treated with antithyroid drugs. The sequence was collected from a man aged 18 to 35 with Graves disease. The gene calls are TRBV4-1 and TRBJ2-2; no clear D. The DNA for the CDR3 is TGCGCCAGCAGCCAGAACCTGGGCGCCTCGGATTCCGGGGAGCTGTTTTTT. Encoded protein: CASSQNLGASDSGELFF.